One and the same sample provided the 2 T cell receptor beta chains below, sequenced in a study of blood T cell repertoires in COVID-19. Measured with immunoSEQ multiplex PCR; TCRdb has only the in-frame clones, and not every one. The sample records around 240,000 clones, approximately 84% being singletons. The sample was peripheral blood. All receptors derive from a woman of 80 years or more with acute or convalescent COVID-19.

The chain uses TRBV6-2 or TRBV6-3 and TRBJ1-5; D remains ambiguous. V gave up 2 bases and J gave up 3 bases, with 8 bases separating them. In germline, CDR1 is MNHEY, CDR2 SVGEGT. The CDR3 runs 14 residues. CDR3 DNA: TGTGCCAGCAGTTACGAGGAACTCAATCAGCCCCAGCATTTT. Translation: CASSYEELNQPQHF.

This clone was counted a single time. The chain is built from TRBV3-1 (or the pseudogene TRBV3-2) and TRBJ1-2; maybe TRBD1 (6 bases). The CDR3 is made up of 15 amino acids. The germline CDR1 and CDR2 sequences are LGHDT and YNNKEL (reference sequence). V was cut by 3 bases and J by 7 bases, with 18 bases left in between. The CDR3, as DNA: TGTGCCAGCAGCCAGTCCGGGACACTATCGCGTGGCTACACCTTC. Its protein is CASSQSGTLSRGYTF.